The 23 T cell receptor beta chains in this list originate from one sample, sequenced in a study of OX40 agonist ivuxolimab in advanced cancers. The protocol was immunoSEQ multiplex PCR, while the TCRdb copy is restricted to in-frame clones and leaves out a portion. The sample carries about 31,000 clones, over 80% recorded once. The sequencing used CD4+ or CD8+ T cells sorted from blood, collected in a trial of the OX40 agonist ivuxolimab. These receptors were obtained from an adult with an advanced solid tumor such as melanoma, head and neck, liver or kidney cancer.

This clone appeared a single time. This chain joins TRBV4-1 and TRBJ1-1, with D tentatively TRBD1 (6 bases). Germline loops: CDR1 MGHRA, CDR2 YSYEKL. V lost 0 bases and J lost 1, with 9 bases in between. CDR3 length: 15 amino acids. CDR3 residues: CASSQERGENTEAFF. The DNA of the CDR3 is TGCGCCAGCAGCCAAGAAAGGGGGGAGAACACTGAAGCTTTCTTT.

V and J are TRBV4-1 and TRBJ1-2; no firm D call. CDR1 MGHRA and CDR2 YSYEKL come from the germline V gene. V was trimmed by 2 bases and J by 0 bases, leaving 10 bases between them. The CDR3 runs 15 residues. The CDR3 sequence: CASSQSMTPNYGYTF. CDR3 DNA sequence: TGCGCCAGCAGCCAATCGATGACACCTAACTATGGCTACACCTTC.

This chain joins TRBV10-3 and TRBJ1-2, with D hard to call. V lost 6 bases and J lost 5, with 16 bases in between. CDR3 length: 14 residues. From germline, CDR1 is ENHRY and CDR2 SYGVKD. The CDR3 DNA follows: TGTGCCATCAGGGAAACCCTCGGCGGGTATGGCTACACCTTC. Residues: CAIRETLGGYGYTF.

The chain is built from TRBV27 and TRBJ1-5; D gene uncertain. Germline assignment: CDR1 MNHEY and CDR2 SMNVEV (reference sequence). The germline V and J ends were trimmed by 2 bases and 5 bases, with 16 bases remaining between them. The length of the CDR3 is 16 residues. CDR3 in amino acids: CASSLLWEGEHQPQHF. The CDR3 nucleotides read TGTGCCAGCAGTTTACTGTGGGAGGGAGAACATCAGCCCCAGCATTTT.

V and J are TRBV7-2 and TRBJ2-7; D is unclear. The germline CDR1 and CDR2 sequences are SGHTA and FQGNSA. The CDR3 runs 13 residues. The V gene lost 5 bases and the J gene lost 3 bases, with 11 bases spanning the gap. The CDR3 bases are TGTGCCAGCAGCCCAAACCCCGTCTACGAGCAGTACTTC. This gives the protein CASSPNPVYEQYF.

V is TRBV25-1 and J is TRBJ1-3, with TRBD1 matching 12 bases. The V gene end was trimmed by 2 bases and the J gene end by 11 bases; junction bases not matched to a gene: 1. CDR3 length: 13 amino acids. Germline values: CDR1 MGHDK, CDR2 SYGVNS. In DNA form, the CDR3 reads TGTGCCAGCAGTGAAGGGACAGGGGGCCCCATATATTTT. Translated: CASSEGTGGPIYF. Filled out from reference TRBV25-1 and TRBJ1-3, the complete variable domain reads EADIYQTPRYLVIGTGKKITLECSQTMGHDKMYWYQQDPGMELHLIHYSYGVNSTEKGDLSSESTVSRIRTEHFPLTLESARPSHTSQYLCASSEGTGGPIYFGEGSWLTVV.

The sample holds one count of this clone. The V call is TRBV6-1, the J call TRBJ2-6; no firm D call. The CDR3 is made up of 15 amino acids. CDR1 and CDR2 from the germline V gene are MNHNS and SASEGT. V shed 1 base and J shed 3 bases, with 7 bases lying between them. As DNA, the CDR3 is TGTGCCAGCAGTGAAGTAGGGTATGGGGCCAACGTCCTGACTTTC. It encodes CASSEVGYGANVLTF.

The V gene is TRBV1, the J gene TRBJ2-7; the table assigns TRBD2, which was not confirmed against the DNA. TRBV1 is a pseudogene. There are 15 residues in the CDR3. The CDR3 DNA reads as TGCACCAGCTTACCGCCTCTAGCGGGAGGGGGCGAGCAGTACTTC. Translated, it gives CTSLPPLAGGGEQYF.

The V gene is TRBV4-1, the J gene TRBJ2-5; 9 bases match TRBD2. Germline-derived CDR1 and CDR2 are MGHRA and YSYEKL. The CDR3 has 16 residues. The junction had 7 bases not matched to a gene; V was cut back by 1 base and J by 4 bases. CDR3 DNA: TGCGCCAGCAGCCAAGTGGTTAGCGGGGGAGCAGAGACCCAGTACTTC. Its translation: CASSQVVSGGAETQYF.

The genes are TRBV4-3 and TRBJ2-1; 8 bases fit TRBD2. This CDR3 region has 19 residues. V lost 0 bases, J lost 3 bases, and 13 bases stayed unmatched. Germline assignment: CDR1 LGHNA and CDR2 YSLEER. The CDR3 sequence: CASSQERAVAGPNYNEQFF. The CDR3 DNA sequence: TGCGCCAGCAGCCAAGAGAGGGCGGTAGCGGGACCCAACTACAATGAGCAGTTCTTC.

The rearrangement joins TRBV5-1 to TRBJ2-3, with 10 bases matching TRBD2. The germline gives CDR1 SGHRS, CDR2 YFSETQ. The CDR3 length is 15 residues. With V trimmed by 3 bases and J by 6 bases, 7 bases remained unmatched. The CDR3 DNA reads as TGCGCCAGCAGCTCTAGCGGGGGCCCTCGGGATACGCAGTATTTT. It yields the protein CASSSSGGPRDTQYF.

The chain carries TRBV6-1 and TRBJ1-1, with D unresolved. The V gene lost 3 bases and the J gene lost 10 bases, with 3 bases spanning the gap. This CDR3 contains 9 residues. CDR1 MNHNS and CDR2 SASEGT come from the germline V gene. The CDR3 coding sequence is TGTGCCAGCAGTGATGGAGCTTTCTTT. Amino acids: CASSDGAFF.

The chain recombines TRBV7-8 with TRBJ2-7; 12 nucleotides align to TRBD1. V shed 5 bases, J shed 6 bases, and the junction held 8 bases outside the gene matches. The CDR3 is 15 residues long. Germline V gives CDR1 SGHVS, CDR2 FQNEAQ. CDR3 DNA: TGTGCCAGCAGCCCTGCCCGGGACAGGGGGCGCGAGCAGTACTTC. Its protein product is CASSPARDRGREQYF.

The chain joins TRBV7-9 to TRBJ1-1, with 8 bases identical to TRBD1. The junction had 11 bases not matched to a gene; V was cut back by 5 bases and J by 6 bases. This CDR3 has 15 amino acids. Germline CDR1 and CDR2: SEHNR and FQNEAQ (reference sequence). As DNA, the CDR3 is TGTGCCAGCAGCACCCTGGGCAGGGGGCCCGCTGAAGCTTTCTTT. Protein product: CASSTLGRGPAEAFF.

The CDR3 coding sequence is TGTGCCAGTAGTATAGTAGAGGGGGCGGGTTACAATGAGCAGTTCTTC. It yields the protein CASSIVEGAGYNEQFF. The chain couples TRBV19 to TRBJ2-1, with TRBD1 matching 7 bases. The CDR3 consists of 16 residues. Germline V gene sequence: CDR1 LNHDA, CDR2 SQIVND (reference sequence). The junction had 7 bases not matched to a gene; V was cut back by 1 base and J by 4 bases.

In DNA form, the CDR3 reads TGTGCCAGCAGTGGAATGGCGGGGGCCACCGGGGAGCTGTTTTTT. Residues: CASSGMAGATGELFF. This chain uses TRBV2 with TRBJ2-2; D is perhaps TRBD2 (7 bases). The CDR3 is 15 residues long. The germline CDR1 and CDR2 sequences are SNHLY and FYNNEI. V lost 4 bases to trimming and J lost 4 bases, with 13 bases between them.

The chain recombines TRBV4-3 with TRBJ2-7; D gene uncertain. V was trimmed by 0 bases and J by 4 bases, leaving 7 bases between them. Germline V gene data show CDR1 as LGHNA and CDR2 as YSLEER. The CDR3 has 13 amino acids. CDR3 sequence reads: CASSQDTPYEQYF. CDR3 coding DNA: TGCGCCAGCAGCCAAGATACCCCTTACGAGCAGTACTTC.

V and J are TRBV7-3 and TRBJ2-3; 8 bases are shared with TRBD2. With 3 bases clipped from V and 2 bases from J, the junction kept 1 base outside the gene matches. Germline CDR1 SGHTA, CDR2 FQGTGA. CDR3 length: 14 amino acids. CDR3 coding DNA: TGTGCCAGCAGCTTTAGCGGGGACACAGATACGCAGTATTTT. This encodes CASSFSGDTDTQYF.

The chain combines TRBV7-3 with TRBJ2-3, with a possible D match to TRBD1 (5 bases). CDR1 is SGHTA and CDR2 is FQGTGA in the germline V gene. Trimming left V 2 bases short and J 1 base short, with 13 bases between. CDR3 length: 16 amino acids. The CDR3 loop is CASSLGVRVGTDTQYF. As DNA, the CDR3 is TGTGCCAGCAGCTTAGGTGTCAGGGTGGGCACAGATACGCAGTATTTT.

V is TRBV29-1 and J is TRBJ1-3; D is perhaps TRBD1 (5 bases). Trimming pared 4 bases from V and 0 bases from J, leaving 13 bases between. The CDR3 is 15 amino acids. Germline CDR1 SQVTM, CDR2 ANQGSEA. The CDR3, as DNA: TGCAGCGTTGTCGGGGGGGAGAGCTCTGGAAACACCATATATTTT. Protein product: CSVVGGESSGNTIYF.

This clone appeared a single time. CDR3 DNA sequence: TGTGCCAGCAGTTACCCCGGGGGCAGGAGTGGCTACACCTTC. Protein product: CASSYPGGRSGYTF. J is TRBJ1-2 and V is TRBV6-5; D may be TRBD1 (6 bases). Trimming removed 2 bases at V and 7 bases at J, with 14 bases between. Germline CDR1 reads MNHEY; CDR2 reads SVGAGI. The CDR3 is 14 residues long.

About this clone itself: One junction end disagrees with the germline gene, perhaps due to a read error. The chain combines TRBV7-7 with TRBJ2-5; maybe TRBD1 (6 bases). CDR3 length equals 17 residues. Germline values: CDR1 SSHAT, CDR2 FNYEAQ (reference sequence). The CDR3 loop is CASSLEITDSDEETQYF. Here the CDR3 DNA reads TGTGCTAGCAGCTTAGAGATAACGGACAGCGATGAAGAGACCCAGTACTTC.

The gene calls are TRBV9 and TRBJ2-7; 7 nucleotides agree with TRBD2. The CDR3 totals 15 residues. V trimming: 4 bases; J trimming: 7 bases; junction bases outside the gene matches: 14. From germline, CDR1 is SGDLS and CDR2 YYNGEE. DNA of the CDR3: TGTGCCAGCAGCTACCGGGGGGACGACGGCCTGGAGCAGTACTTC. This sequence encodes CASSYRGDDGLEQYF. Complete variable domain (other parts from reference TRBV9 and TRBJ2-7): DSGVTQTPKHLITATGQRVTLRCSPRSGDLSVYWYQQSLDQGLQFLIQYYNGEERAKGNILERFSAQQFPDLHSELNLSSLELGDSALYFCASSYRGDDGLEQYFGPGTRLTVT.